The next 29 T cell receptor beta chains were all read from a single sample in a study of neurological immune-mediated disorders. Time point indicated: longitudinal time-point 1 (baseline). Via MiXCR, TCRdb re-called the 5' RACE reads, giving one row per CDR3 protein. The data contain about 53,000 distinct CDR3 sequences, over 8% of them singletons. The sequenced material came from PBMCs. Every receptor here comes from a woman aged 35 to 49 in good health.

This clonotype was observed many times. The chain joins TRBV6-2 or TRBV6-3 to TRBJ2-2, with D perhaps being TRBD1 or TRBD2 (5 bases each). Germline V gene lookup returns CDR1 MNHEY and CDR2 SVGEGT. This CDR3 comprises 15 residues. The V end was cut by 5 bases, the J end by 4 bases, with 14 bases between. The CDR3 loop is CASSPDGTRTGELFF. In nucleotides, the CDR3 is TGTGCCAGCAGTCCGGACGGGACCCGCACCGGGGAGCTGTTTTTT.

This clonotype was recorded at least ten times. The chain uses TRBV6-2 or TRBV6-3 and TRBJ2-2; 7 bases are a match to TRBD2. The junction had 11 bases not matched to a gene; V was cut back by 4 bases and J by 6 bases. Germline-derived CDR1 and CDR2 are MNHEY and SVGEGT. This CDR3 comprises 16 residues. CDR3 nucleotides: TGTGCCAGCAGTTCCGTAGGCGGGAGAGGACCCGGGGAGCTGTTTTTT. The encoded protein is CASSSVGGRGPGELFF.

This clonotype appeared many times. This chain links TRBV25-1 with TRBJ2-3; D gene uncertain. CDR3 length equals 14 residues. Trimming shortened V by 4 bases and J by 0 bases, and 8 bases separated the two germline ends. Germline V gene lookup returns CDR1 MGHDK and CDR2 SYGVNS. The CDR3 DNA reads as TGTGCCAGCAGTGTGACGGAAAGCACAGATACGCAGTATTTT. Protein product: CASSVTESTDTQYF.

This clonotype was observed many times. The chain combines TRBV20-1 with TRBJ2-1; TRBD2 agrees at 11 bases. Germline lookup yields CDR1 DFQATT and CDR2 SNEGSKA (reference sequence). The J segment lost 2 bases and the V segment lost 4 bases, leaving 1 base of the junction unmatched. CDR3 length: 14 amino acids. The CDR3 DNA is TGCAGTGCTAAACTAGCGGGAGCCTACAATGAGCAGTTCTTC. Protein: CSAKLAGAYNEQFF.

The chain employs TRBV20-1 and TRBJ1-1, with D uncertain. This CDR3 has 12 amino acids. Germline values: CDR1 DFQATT, CDR2 SNEGSKA (reference sequence). The V end was cut by 5 bases, the J end by 10 bases, with 17 bases between. The CDR3 region is CSAPPPVLGAFF. CDR3 coding DNA: TGCAGTGCTCCCCCCCCCGTACTGGGAGCTTTCTTT.

In this sample, this clonotype turned up many times. This chain uses TRBV7-2 with TRBJ2-1; D tentatively reads TRBD1 or TRBD2 (5 bases each). Trimming took off 5 bases at V and 7 bases at J, with 18 bases between the two ends. CDR1 and CDR2 (germline): SGHTA, FQGNSA. This CDR3 comprises 15 residues. Here the CDR3 reads CASSPGQPGANEQFF. CDR3 nucleotide sequence: TGTGCCAGCAGCCCTGGACAACCCGGGGCGAATGAGCAGTTCTTC.

In this sample, this clonotype turned up a few times. The chain joins TRBV4-3 to TRBJ1-2; D is unresolved. With 1 base removed from V and 10 bases from J, the gap between germline ends came to 10 bases. CDR1 and CDR2 (germline): LGHNA, YSLEER. The length of the CDR3 is 12 residues. CDR3 nucleotide sequence: TGCGCCAGCAGCCAAGGACGGTTAGACTACACCTTC. The encoded protein is CASSQGRLDYTF.

This clonotype showed up many times. This sequence joins TRBV20-1 and TRBJ2-3; 7 bases are a match to TRBD1. With 2 bases clipped from V and 2 bases from J, the junction kept 4 bases outside the gene matches. The length of the CDR3 is 14 residues. In germline, CDR1 is DFQATT, CDR2 SNEGSKA (reference sequence). The CDR3 nucleotides are TGCAGTGCTAGAAGGGACAGAGACACAGATACGCAGTATTTT. Its translation is CSARRDRDTDTQYF.

Many counts were recorded for this clonotype. The V call is TRBV20-1, the J call TRBJ2-1; 10 bases are shared with TRBD2. V dropped 5 bases and J dropped 7; count of bases not matched to a gene: 11. The CDR3 length is 15 residues. Germline V gene data show CDR1 as DFQATT and CDR2 as SNEGSKA (reference sequence). The CDR3 nucleotides are TGCAGTGCTTCTCCAGGAGGGACTAGCGCGAATGAGCAGTTCTTC. Protein: CSASPGGTSANEQFF.

This clonotype was counted at least ten times. This CDR3 reads CASSFWTGEETQYF. The CDR3 DNA sequence: TGCGCCAGCAGCTTCTGGACAGGGGAAGAGACCCAGTACTTC. V gene TRBV5-1 combines with J gene TRBJ2-5; 9 bases align to TRBD1. The CDR3 is made up of 14 amino acids. The V gene's germline CDR1 is SGHRS and CDR2 YFSETQ. Trimming took 2 bases from V and 3 from J; bases not matched to a gene: 2.

As for this clonotype: One end of the junction fails to match germline, which may point to a read error. The V gene is TRBV29-1, the J gene TRBJ1-1; a weak D match, TRBD1 (6 bases). Germline V gives CDR1 SQVTM, CDR2 ANQGSEA. This CDR3 has 15 amino acids. The CDR3 nucleotides read TGCAGCGTGGAAGTCGGGGCCAAGGGGGGCACTGAAGTTTTCTTT. Its translation: CSVEVGAKGGTEVFF.

The sample holds many counts of this clonotype. The chain combines TRBV20-1 with TRBJ1-2; D uncertain. The CDR3 has 12 amino acids. CDR1 DFQATT and CDR2 SNEGSKA come from the germline V gene (reference sequence). Deletions cut 6 bases from V and 4 bases from J, with 12 bases between. The CDR3 protein is CSAPDGLYGYTF. The CDR3 coding sequence is TGCAGTGCCCCGGACGGCCTCTATGGCTACACCTTC.

This clonotype has ten or more counts. The V gene is TRBV5-6, the J gene TRBJ2-7, with a weak D call TRBD1 (5 bases). V was cut by 3 bases and J by 3 bases, with 13 bases left in between. The CDR3 is 14 amino acids. Germline CDR1 and CDR2: SGHDT and YYEEEE. The CDR3 loop reads CASSSRQGFYEQYF. The CDR3, as DNA: TGTGCCAGCAGCTCTCGCCAGGGCTTCTACGAGCAGTACTTC.

This clonotype was seen repeatedly, ten times or more. The V and J genes are TRBV5-1 and TRBJ2-7; 16 nucleotides line up with TRBD2. V lost 2 bases and J lost 3; bases outside the gene matches: 8. Germline CDR1 is SGHRS and CDR2 is YFSETQ. The CDR3 spans 18 residues. This CDR3 is CASSLPGLAGGGLYEQYF. CDR3 coding DNA: TGCGCCAGCAGCTTACCGGGACTAGCGGGAGGGGGACTCTACGAGCAGTACTTC.

Many counts were recorded for this clonotype. The chain combines TRBV20-1 with TRBJ2-5; 8 bases align to TRBD1. Losses at the gene ends were 1 base for V and 5 bases for J; bases not matched to a gene: 6. The CDR3 has 14 amino acids. CDR1 is DFQATT, CDR2 SNEGSKA, per germline (reference sequence). The CDR3 spells CSARGKTGAETQYF. The CDR3 coding sequence is TGCAGTGCTAGAGGGAAGACAGGGGCGGAGACCCAGTACTTC.

This clonotype was counted at least ten times. The rearrangement uses TRBV12-3 or TRBV12-4 and TRBJ1-3; TRBD1 is a possible D gene (5 bases). This CDR3 is 15 amino acids long. V gave up 1 base and J gave up 0 bases, with 7 bases separating them. This CDR3 is CASSLGDDSGNTIYF. As DNA, the CDR3 is TGTGCCAGCAGTTTAGGGGACGACTCTGGAAACACCATATATTTT.

This clonotype was seen repeatedly, ten times or more. The chain links TRBV5-1 to TRBJ1-1; TRBD1 is a possible D gene (5 bases). Trimming took off 2 bases at V and 6 bases at J, with 14 bases between the two ends. Per the germline V gene, CDR1 is SGHRS and CDR2 is YFSETQ. CDR3 length: 14 residues. CDR3 in amino acids: CASSFDGSGAEAFF. The CDR3 DNA reads as TGCGCCAGCAGCTTCGACGGGTCGGGGGCTGAAGCTTTCTTT.

The table lists this clonotype with many counts. The gene calls are TRBV5-1 and TRBJ2-2; D is uncertain. V was trimmed by 0 bases and J by 2 bases, leaving 14 bases between them. The CDR3 covers 17 residues. CDR1 is SGHRS, CDR2 YFSETQ, per germline. The CDR3 loop reads CASSLGSGGINTGELFF. In nucleotides, the CDR3 is TGCGCCAGCAGCTTGGGTTCTGGCGGCATTAACACCGGGGAGCTGTTTTTT.

J is TRBJ1-3 and V is TRBV4-1, with TRBD1 identical over 7 bases. Germline V gene sequence: CDR1 MGHRA, CDR2 YSYEKL. The CDR3 extends over 15 amino acids. The V segment lost 0 bases and the J segment 4 bases; nucleotides outside the gene matches: 3. CDR3 sequence (DNA): TGCGCCAGCAGCCAAGATAGGGGACAGGGAAACACCATATATTTT. Translation: CASSQDRGQGNTIYF.

In its sample, this clonotype was seen a few times. The gene calls are TRBV14 and TRBJ2-1; D tentatively reads TRBD1 or TRBD2 (5 bases each). The CDR3 length is 18 residues. Trimming removed 0 bases at V and 2 bases at J, with 17 bases between. CDR1 and CDR2 (germline): SGHDN, FVKESK. The CDR3 here is CASSQDIFEVGAYNEQFF. CDR3 DNA: TGTGCCAGCAGCCAAGATATTTTTGAGGTGGGGGCCTACAATGAGCAGTTCTTC.

This clonotype was detected ten times or more. V is TRBV20-1 and J is TRBJ1-1; D not resolved. The length of the CDR3 is 15 residues. The V end lost 1 base, the J end lost 5 bases, and 17 bases lay between the germline ends. Germline V gene sequence: CDR1 DFQATT, CDR2 SNEGSKA (reference sequence). The CDR3 reads CSARGATGVGTEAFF. CDR3 nucleotide sequence: TGCAGTGCTAGAGGGGCCACCGGGGTGGGGACTGAAGCTTTCTTT.

This clonotype appeared many times. The chain is built from TRBV6-5 and TRBJ2-3; 7 bases are shared with TRBD1. There are 13 residues in the CDR3. With 5 bases clipped from V and 5 bases from J, the junction kept 4 bases outside the gene matches. Germline V gene lookup returns CDR1 MNHEY and CDR2 SVGAGI. The CDR3 spells CASSDRVVDTQYF. The CDR3 DNA reads TGTGCCAGCAGTGACAGGGTAGTAGATACGCAGTATTTT.

The rearrangement links TRBV5-1 to TRBJ2-2; D may correspond to TRBD1 or TRBD2 (5 bases each). Trimming shortened V by 5 bases and J by 16 bases, and 24 bases separated the two germline ends. Germline lookup yields CDR1 SGHRS and CDR2 YFSETQ. There are 14 residues in the CDR3. The CDR3 nucleotides read TGCGCCAGCAGACGAGGGGTAGGCACCGGGGTGCGGTTTTTT. As protein: CASRRGVGTGVRFF.

This clonotype was seen many times. This chain joins TRBV7-2 and TRBJ2-3; 10 positions agree with TRBD2. The V gene's germline CDR1 is SGHTA and CDR2 FQGNSA. V shed 0 bases and J 2 bases; nucleotides not matched to a gene: 2. The CDR3 covers 16 residues. The CDR3 DNA follows: TGTGCCAGCAGCTTAGCGCTAGCGGGGGCCACAGATACGCAGTATTTT. Translated, it gives CASSLALAGATDTQYF.

This clonotype was seen ten or more times. The V gene is TRBV12-3 or TRBV12-4, the J gene TRBJ1-2; possibly TRBD1 for D (6 bases). The V end lost 2 bases, the J end lost 7 bases, and 14 bases lay between the germline ends. The CDR3 consists of 14 residues. The CDR3 nucleotides read TGTGCCAGCAGTTTAACCATGCGACAGGCTGGCTACACCTTC. As protein: CASSLTMRQAGYTF.

As for this clonotype: This may arise from a read error, as a much more abundant clone is one base away. V usage is TRBV12-3 or TRBV12-4 and J usage is TRBJ1-3; D unresolved. The CDR3 is 13 residues long. The CDR3 here is CASSFRSGNTRYF. Here the CDR3 DNA reads TGTGCCAGCAGTTTTAGGTCTGGAAACACCAGATATTTT.

The gene calls are TRBV3-1 and TRBJ1-1, with D possibly TRBD1 on 5 matching bases. From germline, CDR1 is LGHDT and CDR2 YNNKEL (reference sequence). The V and J ends lost 4 bases and 5 bases respectively, with 20 bases between them. The CDR3 is 16 residues long. Here the CDR3 DNA reads TGTGCCAGCAGCCCGGGGGGACGGGAATTTGAGACTGAAGCTTTCTTT. Translation gives CASSPGGREFETEAFF. Looking up the rest from reference TRBV3-1 and TRBJ1-1 gives the full variable domain: DTAVSQTPKYLVTQMGNDKSIKCEQNLGHDTMYWYKQDSKKFLKIMFSYNNKELIINETVPNRFSPKSPDKAHLNLHINSLELGDSAVYFCASSPGGREFETEAFFGQGTRLTVV.

This clonotype was recorded many times. This chain uses TRBV4-3 with TRBJ2-5; tentative D call: TRBD1 (6 bases). V lost 1 base and J lost 3, with 9 bases in between. The CDR3 is 14 amino acids. In germline, CDR1 is LGHNA, CDR2 YSLEER. CDR3 DNA sequence: TGCGCCAGCAGCCAAGCCCGACAGGAAGAGACCCAGTACTTC. Translation gives CASSQARQEETQYF.

This clonotype was counted ten times or more. With a much larger clone just one base away, this may be a read error. The CDR3: CANSLGLAGGGNEQFF. In DNA form, the CDR3 reads TGTGCCAACAGCTTGGGGCTAGCGGGAGGAGGTAATGAGCAGTTCTTC. The chain employs TRBV5-6 and TRBJ2-1, with TRBD2 matching over 11 bases. Germline V gene lookup returns CDR1 SGHDT and CDR2 YYEEEE. This CDR3 has 16 amino acids.